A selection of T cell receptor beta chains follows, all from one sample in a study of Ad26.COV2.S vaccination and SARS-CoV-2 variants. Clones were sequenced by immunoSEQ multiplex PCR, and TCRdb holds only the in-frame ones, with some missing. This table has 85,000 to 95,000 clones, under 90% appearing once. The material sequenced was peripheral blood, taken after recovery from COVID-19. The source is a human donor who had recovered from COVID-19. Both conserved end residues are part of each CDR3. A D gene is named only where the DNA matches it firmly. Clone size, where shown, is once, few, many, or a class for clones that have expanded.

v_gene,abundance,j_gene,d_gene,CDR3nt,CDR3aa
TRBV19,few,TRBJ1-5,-,TGTGCCAGTAGTATAGACGAGGATCAGCCCCAGCATTTT,CASSIDEDQPQHF
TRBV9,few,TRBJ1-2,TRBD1,TGTGCCAGCAGCGCCGAATTATTAGGACAGGGTAACTATGGCTACACCTTC,CASSAELLGQGNYGYTF
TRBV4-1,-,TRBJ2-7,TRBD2,TGCGCCAGCAGCCTCCCGGGAGGGGAATACGAGCAGTACTTC,CASSLPGGEYEQYF
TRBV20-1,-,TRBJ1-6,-,TGCAGTGCTAGTACCGGACCGGCGTATTCACCCCTCCACTTT,CSASTGPAYSPLHF
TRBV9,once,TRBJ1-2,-,TGTGCCAGCAGCGTAGAAAACTATGGCTACACCTTC,CASSVENYGYTF
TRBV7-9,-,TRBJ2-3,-,TGTGCCAGCAGCCCAAACGGGGGCGCTGCAGATACGCAGTATTTT,CASSPNGGAADTQYF
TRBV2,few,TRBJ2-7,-,TGTGCCAGCACGATAGACAGGTTAAGTTCCTACGAGCAGTACTTC,CASTIDRLSSYEQYF
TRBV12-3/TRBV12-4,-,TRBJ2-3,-,TGTGCCAGCAGTCTGGGATCCCCAGATACGCAGTATTTT,CASSLGSPDTQYF
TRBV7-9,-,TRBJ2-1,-,TGTGCCAGCACCCCTGTTTTTAGTGAGCAGTTCTTC,CASTPVFSEQFF
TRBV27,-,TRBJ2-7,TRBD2,TGTGCCAGCAGTCCCCAACGGACTAGGCGCGAGCAGTACTTC,CASSPQRTRREQYF
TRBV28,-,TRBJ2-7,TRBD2,TGTGCCAGCAGTTCGACCACTAGCGGGAGGGCCAATGAAAGGGAGCAGTACTTC,CASSSTTSGRANEREQYF
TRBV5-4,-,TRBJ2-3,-,TGTGCCAGCAGCTTGGGTGTGACGTTTGGAGGGGATACGCAGTATTTT,CASSLGVTFGGDTQYF
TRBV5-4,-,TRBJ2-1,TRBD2,TGTGCCAGCAGCCCCACGGCGACTAGCGGGAGCAATGAGCAGTTCTTC,CASSPTATSGSNEQFF
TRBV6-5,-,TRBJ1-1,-,TGTGCCACTAGGCCAGAGTTGATGAACACTGAAGCTTTCTTT,CATRPELMNTEAFF
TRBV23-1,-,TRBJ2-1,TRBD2,TGCGCCAGCAGTCAACGCCGGGGACTAGTATTGCGCAATGAGCAGTTCTTC,CASSQRRGLVLRNEQFF
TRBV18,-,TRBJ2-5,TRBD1,TGTGCCAGCTCACCCGACAGGGTCCAAGAGACCCAGTACTTC,CASSPDRVQETQYF
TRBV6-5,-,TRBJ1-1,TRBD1,TGTGCCAGCCGAGGGGGCCTGAACACTGAAGCTTTCTTT,CASRGGLNTEAFF
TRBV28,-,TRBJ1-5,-,TGTGCCAGCAGTTTCGGGCAGGGACCTAGCAATCAGCCCCAGCATTTT,CASSFGQGPSNQPQHF
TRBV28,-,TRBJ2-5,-,TGTGCCAGCAGCCAAAAAGAGACCCAGTACTTC,CASSQKETQYF
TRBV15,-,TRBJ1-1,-,TGTGCCACCAGCAGAGAAGGGGCGGGGGGGACTGAAGCTTTCTTT,CATSREGAGGTEAFF
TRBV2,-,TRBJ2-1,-,TGTGCCAGCAGTGGCTTATCTCTAGTCCCTGACTCCTACAATGAGCAGTTCTTC,CASSGLSLVPDSYNEQFF
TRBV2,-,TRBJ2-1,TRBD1,TGTGCCAGCTTGGACAGGGGGTACAATGAGCAGTTCTTC,CASLDRGYNEQFF
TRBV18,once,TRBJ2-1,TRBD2,TGTGCCAGCTCACCGCGGCTAGCGGGAGCGTCCTACAATGAGCAGTTCTTC,CASSPRLAGASYNEQFF
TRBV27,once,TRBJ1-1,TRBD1,TGTGCCAGCAGTTTAGCCGACAGGGCCCAAGCTTTCTTT,CASSLADRAQAFF
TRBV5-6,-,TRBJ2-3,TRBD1,TGTGCCAGCAGCTTTTACAGGGGATCTGGCACAGATACGCAGTATTTT,CASSFYRGSGTDTQYF
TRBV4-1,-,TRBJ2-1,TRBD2,TGCGCCAGCAGCCAAGAGAGGCTAGCGGGAGTCAATGAGCAGTTCTTC,CASSQERLAGVNEQFF
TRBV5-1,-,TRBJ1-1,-,TGCGCCAGCAGCTTGGAGGTTATGGTTAAGGACGGAGAACTTTTCTTT,CASSLEVMVKDGELFF
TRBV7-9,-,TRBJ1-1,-,TGTGCCAGCAGCTTAGAGGGCCGTAGGCTCGGGGCTGAAGCTTTCTTT,CASSLEGRRLGAEAFF
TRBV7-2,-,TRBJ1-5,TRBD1,TGTGCCAGCAGCCTAACAGGGGGAATAGATCAGCCCCAGCATTTT,CASSLTGGIDQPQHF
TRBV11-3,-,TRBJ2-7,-,TGTGCCAGCAGCTCAGATGGGGGAATAACCCCCGAGCAGTACTTC,CASSSDGGITPEQYF
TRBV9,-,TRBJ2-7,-,TGTGCCAGCAGCAGGGGGGATGGCGAGCAGTACTTC,CASSRGDGEQYF
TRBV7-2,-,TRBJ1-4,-,TGTGCCAGCAGCTTAGGTTTCGGGGTCGAAAAACTGTTTTTT,CASSLGFGVEKLFF
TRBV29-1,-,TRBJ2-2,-,TGCAGCGTTGAATGGCGGAACGGGGAGCTGTTTTTT,CSVEWRNGELFF
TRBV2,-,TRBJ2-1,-,TGTGCCAGCAAGCGAGGGGCGGATGAGCAGTTCTTC,CASKRGADEQFF
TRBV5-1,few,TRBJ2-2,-,TGCGCCAGCAGCTTGGACGGGAGAAACACCGGGGAGCTGTTTTTT,CASSLDGRNTGELFF
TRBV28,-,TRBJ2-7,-,TGTGCCAGCAGCCCGTCACCATACGAGCAGTACTTC,CASSPSPYEQYF
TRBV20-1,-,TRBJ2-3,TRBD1,TGCAGTGCCAGTAAACAGGGGCTCACAGATACGCAGTATTTT,CSASKQGLTDTQYF
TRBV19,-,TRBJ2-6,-,TGTGCCAGTAGCCTCTGGGCAGGGCCAATCTCTGGGGCCAACGTCCTGACTTTC,CASSLWAGPISGANVLTF
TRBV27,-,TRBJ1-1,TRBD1,TGTGCCAGCAGTTCGACCGGGACAGGGTTGGGTGCTTTCTTT,CASSSTGTGLGAFF
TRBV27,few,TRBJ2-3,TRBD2,TGTGCCAGCAGTTTATGGGGACTAGCGGGAAGGGGCGGGAGCACAGATACGCAGTATTTT,CASSLWGLAGRGGSTDTQYF
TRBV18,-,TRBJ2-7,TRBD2,TGTGCCAGCTCACCTCAGCAGAGCGGGAGCACCTACGAGCAGTACTTC,CASSPQQSGSTYEQYF
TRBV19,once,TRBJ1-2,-,TGTGCCGGCAGGACGGGGAACTATGGCTACACCTTC,CAGRTGNYGYTF
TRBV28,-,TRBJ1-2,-,TGTGCCAGCAGTGATACAGGGAGGGGTGGCTACACCTTC,CASSDTGRGGYTF
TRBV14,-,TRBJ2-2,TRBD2,TGTGCCAGCAGCCGGGGACTAGCCGGGGAGCTGTTTTTT,CASSRGLAGELFF
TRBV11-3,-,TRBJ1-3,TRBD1,TGTGCCAGCAGCTTGCGTTTCGGTATACAGGGGAATTCATACGGAAACACCATATATTTT,CASSLRFGIQGNSYGNTIYF
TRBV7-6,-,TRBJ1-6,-,TGTGCCAGCAGCTTACTCTCTAGGGATAGGGGTGATTCACCCCTCCACTTT,CASSLLSRDRGDSPLHF
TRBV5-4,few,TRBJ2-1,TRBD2,TGTGCCAGCAGACTAGCGGGAAAACTAGATGAGCAGTTCTTC,CASRLAGKLDEQFF
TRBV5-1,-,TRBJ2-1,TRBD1,TGCGCCAGCAGCTCACAGGGGCTAGAGCAGTTCTTC,CASSSQGLEQFF
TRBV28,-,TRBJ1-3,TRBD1,TGTGCCAGCAGTACTACGACAGGGAGGGACTCTGGAAACACCATATATTTT,CASSTTTGRDSGNTIYF
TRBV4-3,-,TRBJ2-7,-,TGCGCCAGCAGCCAAGATAGGAACAATCTCTACGAGCAGTACTTC,CASSQDRNNLYEQYF
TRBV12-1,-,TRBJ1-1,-,TGTGCCAGCAGCTTTGATATGAACACTGAAGCTTTCTTT,CASSFDMNTEAFF
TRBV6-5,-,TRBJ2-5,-,TGTGCCAGCAGTTACTCGAGGACAGACAACCAAGAGACCCAGTACTTC,CASSYSRTDNQETQYF
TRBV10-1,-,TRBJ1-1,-,TGCGCCAGCAGCGCCGGTAACACTGAAGCTTTCTTT,CASSAGNTEAFF
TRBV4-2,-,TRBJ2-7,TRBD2,TGTGCCAGCAGCCCTCCGGGACTAGCAATCTACGAGCAGTACTTC,CASSPPGLAIYEQYF
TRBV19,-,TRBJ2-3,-,TGTGCCAGTAGTATTGGGGCAGCTACCACAGATACGCAGTATTTT,CASSIGAATTDTQYF
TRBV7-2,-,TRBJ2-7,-,TGTGCCAGCAGCTCGGACCAGTGGGGGGAGCAGTACTTC,CASSSDQWGEQYF
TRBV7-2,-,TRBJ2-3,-,TGTGCCAGCAGTCGACGGTTCACAGATACGCAGTATTTT,CASSRRFTDTQYF
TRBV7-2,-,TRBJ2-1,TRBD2,TGTGCCAGCAGCTTGGGACTAGCGGGAAAATATGAGCAGTTCTTC,CASSLGLAGKYEQFF